These 24 T cell receptor beta chains came from one sample sequenced in a study of T cell therapy product for transplant patients. Antigens for these TCRs are unknown. The repertoire was sequenced with immunoSEQ multiplex PCR; TCRdb's copy has only in-frame clones and lacks some. The sample contains 1,000 to 1,300 clones, around half of which appear only once. Explanation of the sample label: approximately 20 nM rapamycin added during CMV-specific T-cell product expansion (Rapa-TCP). Sample label signifies: CMVpp65/IE-1-reactive T cells enriched by IFNgamma capture and expanded in vitro. Stimulation lasted around six hours, using overlapping CMV pp65 and IE-1 peptide pools at approximately 0.54 ug/ml each. Cells producing IFNgamma after CMV stimulation were positively selected by IFNgamma secretion assay. The enriched IFNgamma+ cells were cultured 21 days on irradiated autologous feeders with either IL-7/IL-15 or IL-2.

Material: a sorted cell population cultured from PBMCs. These TCRs come from an adult in good health.

The rearrangement links TRBV10-3 to TRBJ1-5, with 8 nucleotides matching TRBD1. CDR3 size: 14 residues. Trimming at V came to 7 bases and at J to 4 bases, leaving 6 bases not matched to a gene. Germline CDR1 is ENHRY and CDR2 is SYGVKD. The CDR3 sequence is CAINDRGENQPQHF. The CDR3 nucleotides read TGTGCCATCAATGACAGGGGAGAGAATCAGCCCCAGCATTTT.

This clone was seen more than once but under ten times. J is TRBJ1-1 and V is TRBV2, with D possibly being TRBD1 (5 bases). Trimming pared 8 bases from V and 5 bases from J, leaving 15 bases between. In germline, CDR1 is SNHLY, CDR2 FYNNEI. This CDR3 region has 13 residues. The DNA for the CDR3 is TGTGCCAGCTCTACAGGTTCGGGGACTGAAGCTTTCTTT. It codes for CASSTGSGTEAFF.

V is TRBV7-2 and J is TRBJ1-5, with unresolved D. There are 14 residues in the CDR3. Between the trimmed V and J ends, which lost 1 base and 6 bases, there was a span of 10 bases. Germline CDR1 is SGHTA and CDR2 is FQGNSA. The CDR3 spells CASSLVGFGQPQHF. In DNA, the CDR3 is TGTGCCAGCAGCTTAGTGGGTTTCGGTCAGCCCCAGCATTTT.

The chain links TRBV2 to TRBJ2-7; maybe TRBD2 (5 bases). Germline V CDR1 and CDR2: SNHLY, FYNNEI. Trimming removed 7 bases from V and 1 base from J, with 17 bases in between. The CDR3 consists of 15 residues. CDR3 coding DNA: TGTGCCAGCATTCCGGACTCATCTAAGTCCTACGAGCAGTACTTC. Protein sequence: CASIPDSSKSYEQYF.

In nucleotides, the CDR3 is TGTGCCAGCAGGGGACTAGCACATGTTACAGATACGCAGTATTTT. Translation gives CASRGLAHVTDTQYF. V usage is TRBV6-1 and J usage is TRBJ2-3; 9 bases are a match to TRBD2. Trimming cost V 6 bases and J 3 bases; bases outside gene matches: 7. Germline CDR1 MNHNS, CDR2 SASEGT. This CDR3 region has 15 residues.

This clone was counted between two and nine times. This chain connects TRBV29-1 to TRBJ2-7, with D unclear. The germline V gene encodes CDR1 SQVTM and CDR2 ANQGSEA. This CDR3 spans 13 amino acids. Trimming stripped 4 bases from V and 2 bases from J, with 12 bases between. CDR3 amino acids: CSVGTPPTYEQYF. DNA of the CDR3: TGCAGCGTTGGGACGCCTCCCACCTACGAGCAGTACTTC.

The sample holds a few counts of this clone. Here the CDR3 DNA reads TGTGCCAGCAGCCGACCCACGACCGGGACAGGGGCCTACGAGCAGTACTTC. Amino acid sequence: CASSRPTTGTGAYEQYF. The V and J genes are TRBV11-2 and TRBJ2-7, with 10 bases fitting TRBD1. CDR3 length: 17 residues. The germline gives CDR1 SGHAT, CDR2 FQNNGV. The V and J ends lost 5 bases and 2 bases, in that order; junction bases with no gene match: 12.

This rearrangement joins TRBV30 to TRBJ2-5; D not resolved. CDR3 length equals 13 residues. Germline loops: CDR1 GTSNPN, CDR2 SVGIG (reference sequence). Trimming left V 1 base short and J 2 bases short, with 8 bases between. The CDR3: CAWSEGHQETQYF. As DNA, the CDR3 is TGTGCCTGGAGTGAAGGGCATCAAGAGACCCAGTACTTC.

This chain uses TRBV5-1 with TRBJ1-2; D is possibly TRBD1 (6 bases). From germline, CDR1 is SGHRS and CDR2 YFSETQ. This CDR3 spans 14 amino acids. Trimming removed 4 bases from V and 8 bases from J, with 18 bases in between. Written as DNA, the CDR3 is TGCGCCAGCAGCATATCCTCGGGGGCAGGGGGCTACACCTTC. Translated, it gives CASSISSGAGGYTF.

Within the sample, this clone is large. The chain links TRBV19 to TRBJ2-6; a possible D gene is TRBD1 (6 bases). V dropped 11 bases and J dropped 0 bases, with 14 bases sitting between them. The CDR3 length is 15 residues. Germline V gene sequence: CDR1 LNHDA, CDR2 SQIVND (reference sequence). CDR3 DNA sequence: TGTGCCGCCAGGGGTGTGAGCTCTGGGGCCAACGTCCTGACTTTC. Protein: CAARGVSSGANVLTF.

This clone was detected only a few times. This chain connects TRBV9 to TRBJ2-5, with TRBD2 matching 9 bases. CDR1 and CDR2 from the germline V gene are SGDLS and YYNGEE. The CDR3 totals 16 residues. The ends lost 0 bases at V and 6 bases at J; junction bases unmatched: 9. The chain's CDR3 is CASSVATAGGAQTQYF. In nucleotides, the CDR3 is TGTGCCAGCAGCGTAGCTACAGCGGGGGGCGCTCAGACCCAGTACTTC.

The V and J genes are TRBV28 and TRBJ1-4; D is ambiguous. The CDR3 runs to 15 residues. Per the germline V gene, CDR1 is MDHEN and CDR2 is SYDVKM. Between the trimmed V and J ends, which lost 4 bases and 8 bases, there was a span of 17 bases. The DNA of the CDR3 is TGTGCCAGCAGTTCGCGCGTGGGAGGTACCGAAAAACTGTTTTTT. Its translation: CASSSRVGGTEKLFF.

Worth noting for this clone: The sample holds other DNA sequences that translate to the same CDR3. The V and J genes are TRBV7-2 and TRBJ1-2; D ambiguous. The CDR3 is made up of 14 amino acids. Trimming left V 1 base short and J 1 base short, with 7 bases between. CDR1 is SGHTA, CDR2 FQGNSA, per germline. The CDR3 here is CASSLDGFNYGYTF. The CDR3 nucleotides are TGTGCCAGCAGCTTAGACGGATTTAACTATGGCTACACCTTC.

The chain combines TRBV7-2 with TRBJ2-3, with TRBD1 matching 7 bases. The germline V gene encodes CDR1 SGHTA and CDR2 FQGNSA. V was pared by 1 base and J by 9 bases, with 4 bases of the junction left unmatched. The CDR3 totals 13 residues. The DNA of the CDR3 is TGTGCCAGCAGCTTAGTCACAGGGGAGACGCAGTATTTT. It specifies CASSLVTGETQYF.

This clone is large. This sequence joins TRBV6-5 and TRBJ1-5; tentatively, D is TRBD1 (6 bases). The CDR3 contains 14 residues. CDR1 is MNHEY and CDR2 is SVGAGI in the germline V gene. With 6 bases removed from V and 5 bases from J, the gap between germline ends came to 14 bases. The CDR3 DNA reads as TGTGCCAGCAGAAGGGGCAGGGGCGATCAGCCCCAGCATTTT. Protein: CASRRGRGDQPQHF.

The chain has TRBV7-2 and TRBJ1-2; D remains ambiguous. Trimming took off 5 bases at V and 6 bases at J, with 10 bases between the two ends. The CDR3 extends over 12 amino acids. CDR1 and CDR2 from the germline V gene are SGHTA and FQGNSA. In nucleotides, the CDR3 is TGTGCCAGCAGCCCCCAGATGGATGGCTACACCTTC. It codes for CASSPQMDGYTF.

This clone is large within its sample. The chain is built from TRBV19 and TRBJ1-2; D perhaps matches TRBD1 (5 bases). V was clipped by 7 bases and J by 4 bases, with 19 bases between them. CDR1 LNHDA and CDR2 SQIVND come from the germline V gene (reference sequence). The CDR3 consists of 15 residues. The CDR3 region is CASNRRAGMSYGYTF. The CDR3 DNA reads as TGTGCCAGTAACCGCCGGGCAGGGATGAGCTATGGCTACACCTTC. Based on the CDR3 plus reference TRBV19 and TRBJ1-2, the full variable domain is DGGITQSPKYLFRKEGQNVTLSCEQNLNHDAMYWYRQDPGQGLRLIYYSQIVNDFQKGDIAEGYSVSREKKESFPLTVTSAQKNPTAFYLCASNRRAGMSYGYTFGSGTRLTVV.

This clone was detected only a few times. The rearrangement uses TRBV5-4 and TRBJ2-1, with 11 bases that match TRBD2. CDR3 length: 17 residues. Germline trimming cut 0 bases from V and 4 bases from J; bases unmatched to any gene: 6. CDR1 and CDR2 (germline): SGHNT, YYREEE (reference sequence). The CDR3 DNA sequence: TGTGCCAGCAGCTTGGTTGGTAGCGGGGGGGTTTACAATGAGCAGTTCTTC. Translated, it gives CASSLVGSGGVYNEQFF.

Sample share makes this clone medium-sized. J is TRBJ1-2 and V is TRBV4-2; D may be TRBD1 (6 bases). The germline V gene encodes CDR1 LGHNA and CDR2 YNFKEQ. The CDR3 extends over 16 amino acids. Trimming pared 0 bases from V and 2 bases from J, leaving 13 bases between. The CDR3 spells CASSQDLGRGNYGYTF. The DNA for the CDR3 is TGTGCCAGCAGCCAAGATCTCGGCAGGGGCAACTATGGCTACACCTTC.

The chain recombines TRBV7-9 with TRBJ1-1, with a tentative D call TRBD1 (5 bases). Germline CDR1 reads SEHNR; CDR2 reads FQNEAQ (reference sequence). CDR3 length: 13 residues. The V end was cut by 5 bases, the J end by 3 bases, with 10 bases between. The CDR3 DNA reads TGTGCCAGCAGCGGGGGGAGGGACACTGAAGCTTTCTTT. It yields the protein CASSGGRDTEAFF. The full variable domain, in which reference TRBV7-9 and TRBJ1-1 provide the parts outside the CDR3, is DTGVSQNPRHKITKRGQNVTFRCDPISEHNRLYWYRQTLGQGPEFLTYFQNEAQLEKSRLLSDRFSAERPKGSFSTLEIQRTEQGDSAMYLCASSGGRDTEAFFGQGTRLTVV.

By share of the sample, this clone is medium-sized (0.01 to 0.1%). The chain carries TRBV30 and TRBJ1-1; D gene ambiguous. Looked up from germline, CDR1 is GTSNPN and CDR2 is SVGIG (reference sequence). This CDR3 has 11 amino acids. V lost 1 base to trimming and J lost 7 bases, with 7 bases between them. The CDR3 bases are TGTGCCTGGAGTGGGCAGAATGAAGCTTTCTTT. This codes for CAWSGQNEAFF.

The chain combines TRBV4-2 with TRBJ1-3, with TRBD1 matching over 8 bases. With V trimmed by 4 bases and J by 0 bases, 5 bases remained unmatched. This CDR3 region has 16 residues. Germline CDR1 is LGHNA and CDR2 is YNFKEQ. The CDR3 reads CASSLGQGDSGNTIYF. The CDR3 region has the DNA TGTGCCAGCAGCCTCGGACAGGGAGACTCTGGAAACACCATATATTTT.

For this clone: Its ends do not fully match the called genes, so a read error is possible. DNA for the CDR3: TGCGCCAGCAGCCTGGAGAGCGGGGGACACCGGGGAGCTGTTTTT. Protein: CASSLESGGHRGAVF. The genes are TRBV5-1 and TRBJ2-2; 8 positions match TRBD2. Germline V gene sequence: CDR1 SGHRS, CDR2 YFSETQ. The CDR3 length is 15 residues. The whole variable domain, filled in from reference TRBV5-1 and TRBJ2-2, reads KAGVTQTPRYLIKTRGQQVTLSCSPISGHRSVSWYQQTPGQGLQFLFEYFSETQRNKGNFPGRFSGRQFSNSRSEMNVSTLELGDSALYLCASSLESGGHRGAVFGEGSRLTVL.

J is TRBJ1-6 and V is TRBV6-5; the match to TRBD1 covers 9 bases. The J segment lost 8 bases and the V segment lost 0 bases, leaving 2 bases of the junction unmatched. Germline V gives CDR1 MNHEY, CDR2 SVGAGI. The CDR3 loop spans 15 amino acids. CDR3 amino acids: CASSYSRTGDSPLHF. In DNA form, the CDR3 reads TGTGCCAGCAGTTACTCTCGGACAGGGGATTCACCCCTCCACTTT.